A single sample gave rise to the 22 T cell receptor beta chains below, sequenced in a study of human T cells and chemical hapten exposure (dated by TCRdb to the early 2020s). The library was generated by RACE. The sequencer listed for this sample is NextSeq 500. TCRdb itself trimmed the public reads at Q25 with fastp, ran MiXCR and retained productive beta chains. Here each entry gathers all rows of one CDR3 protein and keeps the most common genes and DNA. The sample table shows approximately 97,000 distinct CDR3 sequences, and around 10% are seen once. The ten largest make up more than 3% of the sample. Explained via the paper, the time point label denotes: patch test 2, 6 weeks after DPC sensitization. The treatment or condition label for this specimen denotes: therapeutic diphenylcyclopropenone sensitization with weekly scalp DPC. This material consisted of whole blood, taken in connection with sensitization to the hapten diphenylcyclopropenone (DPC). The receptors were sampled from a woman aged 40 to 49 with alopecia areata. Some clones in this sample may be carry-over from other donors' samples.

V usage is TRBV6-2 or TRBV6-3 and J usage is TRBJ2-3; 8 positions match TRBD2. Germline V gives CDR1 MNHEY, CDR2 SVGEGT. The CDR3 is 15 amino acids. J gave up 5 bases and V 6 bases, and 10 bases lay outside the gene matches. The CDR3 loop is CASSLGGAGGDTQYF. CDR3 sequence (DNA): TGTGCCAGCAGCCTGGGAGGCGCGGGGGGAGATACGCAGTATTTT.

The sample holds a few counts of this clonotype. The chain uses TRBV20-1 and TRBJ2-7; TRBD2 agrees at 15 bases. Trimming cost V 3 bases and J 3 bases; bases outside gene matches: 3. Germline CDR1 reads DFQATT; CDR2 reads SNEGSKA (reference sequence). The CDR3 sequence is 15 residues long. CDR3 sequence (DNA): TGCAGTGCTAGGGGACTAGCGGGAGGAATCTACGAGCAGTACTTC. Protein sequence: CSARGLAGGIYEQYF.

This rearrangement joins TRBV5-6 to TRBJ1-1; TRBD1 might be the D (6 bases). Trimming left V 1 base short and J 0 bases short, with 10 bases between. The CDR3 has 15 amino acids. Per the germline V gene, CDR1 is SGHDT and CDR2 is YYEEEE. DNA of the CDR3: TGTGCCAGCAGCTTGCCAGGGGCAATGAACACTGAAGCTTTCTTT. Translated: CASSLPGAMNTEAFF.

This clonotype was counted ten times or more. The chain joins TRBV20-1 to TRBJ2-1; the D gene is possibly TRBD2 (6 bases). Trimming took off 1 base at V and 9 bases at J, with 19 bases between the two ends. The length of the CDR3 is 15 residues. The germline V gene encodes CDR1 DFQATT and CDR2 SNEGSKA (reference sequence). CDR3 nucleotide sequence: TGCAGTGCTAGAGTGGCGGCACTAACCGGGGGTGAGCAGTTCTTC. Translating gives CSARVAALTGGEQFF.

A few counts support this clonotype. The chain links TRBV28 to TRBJ2-7, with TRBD2 identical over 8 bases. The CDR3 is made up of 16 amino acids. V was pared by 6 bases and J by 0 bases, with 10 bases of the junction left unmatched. The germline CDR1 and CDR2 sequences are MDHEN and SYDVKM. CDR3 nucleotides: TGTGCCAGCAGATCGGGGGGGAGTACGAGCTCCTACGAGCAGTACTTC. It encodes CASRSGGSTSSYEQYF.

This clonotype has a count of ten or more. CDR3: CASSLAGTRGADTQYF. DNA for the CDR3: TGTGCCAGCAGCTTAGCCGGGACCCGAGGGGCAGATACGCAGTATTTT. The chain recombines TRBV7-3 with TRBJ2-3; TRBD1 or TRBD2 may be the D gene (5 bases each). The germline V and J ends were trimmed by 2 bases and 4 bases, with 16 bases remaining between them. CDR1 and CDR2 from the germline V gene are SGHTA and FQGTGA. The CDR3 extends over 16 amino acids.

This sequence joins TRBV6-2 or TRBV6-3 and TRBJ1-5; the match to TRBD1 covers 7 bases. The germline V gene encodes CDR1 MNHEY and CDR2 SVGEGT. This CDR3 contains 17 residues. The junction had 11 bases not matched to a gene; V was cut back by 5 bases and J by 1 base. The CDR3: CASSAAGGARSNQPQHF. DNA for the CDR3: TGTGCCAGCAGTGCCGCAGGGGGAGCACGGAGCAATCAGCCCCAGCATTTT.

The sample holds many counts of this clonotype. The chain recombines TRBV12-3 or TRBV12-4 with TRBJ2-2; a weak D match, TRBD1 (5 bases). V was shortened by 3 bases and J by 9 bases, with 11 bases between the two germline ends. This CDR3 contains 13 residues. CDR3 nucleotide sequence: TGTGCCAGCAGTTTCCTTCAGGGCCGGGAGCTGTTTTTT. This codes for CASSFLQGRELFF.

This clonotype was found a few times. The genes are TRBV29-1 and TRBJ1-2; no definite D call. Trimming left V 7 bases short and J 0 bases short, with 9 bases between. The CDR3 spans 12 residues. Germline CDR1 is SQVTM and CDR2 is ANQGSEA. Here the CDR3 DNA reads TGCAGCGGTGGAGGAGCTAACTATGGCTACACCTTC. As protein: CSGGGANYGYTF.

This clonotype came up many times. The chain is built from TRBV7-9 and TRBJ2-5; either TRBD1 or TRBD2 may fit D (6 bases each). V shed 7 bases and J shed 5 bases, with 17 bases lying between them. Germline V gene sequence: CDR1 SEHNR, CDR2 FQNEAQ (reference sequence). The CDR3 is 14 residues long. CDR3 protein: CASTLSGAGETQYF. CDR3 nucleotide sequence: TGTGCCAGCACCCTCTCAGGGGCGGGGGAGACCCAGTACTTC.

The genes are TRBV7-8 and TRBJ2-5; 7 bases are a match to TRBD1. CDR3 length equals 15 residues. Germline CDR1 is SGHVS and CDR2 is FQNEAQ. V shed 5 bases and J 8 bases; nucleotides not matched to a gene: 14. This chain's CDR3 is CASSQQQGPQVTQYF. DNA for the CDR3: TGTGCCAGCAGCCAACAACAGGGGCCCCAAGTAACCCAGTACTTC.

J is TRBJ1-5 and V is TRBV7-9, with D hard to call. V was pared by 2 bases and J by 8 bases, with 7 bases between. CDR3 length: 12 amino acids. Germline lookup yields CDR1 SEHNR and CDR2 FQNEAQ (reference sequence). The CDR3 region is CASSLLEEPQHF. In DNA form, the CDR3 reads TGTGCCAGCAGCTTACTGGAGGAGCCCCAGCATTTT. The entire variable domain, with the rest obtained from reference TRBV7-9 and TRBJ1-5, is as follows: DTGVSQNPRHKITKRGQNVTFRCDPISEHNRLYWYRQTLGQGPEFLTYFQNEAQLEKSRLLSDRFSAERPKGSFSTLEIQRTEQGDSAMYLCASSLLEEPQHFGDGTRLSIL.

This clonotype was detected a few times. The chain employs TRBV6-2 or TRBV6-3 and TRBJ2-7; D is tentatively TRBD1 or TRBD2 (5 bases each). The CDR3 totals 13 residues. Per the germline V gene, CDR1 is MNHEY and CDR2 is SVGEGT. Trimming took off 7 bases at V and 3 bases at J, with 13 bases between the two ends. The CDR3 DNA follows: TGTGCCAGCAAACGGGACCCACTCTACGAGCAGTACTTC. This translates into CASKRDPLYEQYF.

This sequence joins TRBV28 and TRBJ2-7; 7 bases fit TRBD2. The trim removed 11 bases at V and 3 bases at J, leaving 13 bases unmatched. The CDR3 consists of 14 residues. Per germline, CDR1 MDHEN and CDR2 SYDVKM. The CDR3 protein is CAGSRGRELYEQYF. The DNA for the CDR3 is TGTGCCGGATCCAGAGGGAGGGAGCTCTACGAGCAGTACTTC. Filled out from reference TRBV28 and TRBJ2-7, the complete variable domain reads DVKVTQSSRYLVKRTGEKVFLECVQDMDHENMFWYRQDPGLGLRLIYFSYDVKMKEKGDIPEGYSVSREKKERFSLILESASTNQTSMYLCAGSRGRELYEQYFGPGTRLTVT.

The table lists this clonotype with a few counts. The J gene is TRBJ2-3, the V gene TRBV29-1; no clear D gene. This CDR3 comprises 12 residues. Germline values: CDR1 SQVTM, CDR2 ANQGSEA. The V gene lost 3 bases and the J gene lost 6 bases, with 10 bases spanning the gap. CDR3 sequence: CSVEARRDTQYF. In DNA form, the CDR3 reads TGCAGCGTTGAGGCACGCCGGGATACGCAGTATTTT.

This clonotype was counted at least ten times. V is TRBV12-3 or TRBV12-4 and J is TRBJ2-5; D could derive from TRBD1 or TRBD2 (5 bases each). The CDR3 is 12 amino acids. With 6 bases removed from V and 3 bases from J, the gap between germline ends came to 8 bases. CDR3 DNA sequence: TGTGCCAGCAGCCGGGACGAAGAGACCCAGTACTTC. Translating gives CASSRDEETQYF.

This clonotype occurred many times. V gene TRBV10-3 combines with J gene TRBJ1-2, with 8 bases fitting TRBD1. The CDR3 has 15 amino acids. J lost 4 bases, V lost 3 bases, and 7 bases had no gene match. From germline, CDR1 is ENHRY and CDR2 SYGVKD. The CDR3 loop reads CAISDRTGIRYGYTF. The CDR3, as DNA: TGTGCCATCAGTGATCGGACAGGGATTCGCTATGGCTACACCTTC.

This clonotype has just a few counts. The chain combines TRBV5-1 with TRBJ2-2; D call uncertain. CDR3 length: 15 amino acids. In germline, CDR1 is SGHRS, CDR2 YFSETQ. V was trimmed by 4 bases and J by 0 bases, leaving 10 bases between them. The DNA for the CDR3 is TGCGCCAGCAGCAGACCCCCTCCGAACACCGGGGAGCTGTTTTTT. Its protein is CASSRPPPNTGELFF.

Sample share makes this clonotype medium-sized. The genes are TRBV30 and TRBJ1-3, with unresolved D. V lost 2 bases and J lost 5, with 22 bases in between. Germline CDR1 reads GTSNPN; CDR2 reads SVGIG (reference sequence). CDR3 length equals 17 residues. The CDR3 reads CAWSPPFGGIPRNTIYF. CDR3 in DNA: TGTGCCTGGAGTCCCCCTTTCGGAGGCATTCCAAGAAACACCATATATTTT.

This clonotype was detected many times. The chain employs TRBV19 and TRBJ2-6; D not resolved. CDR1 and CDR2 (germline): LNHDA, SQIVND (reference sequence). The V end lost 3 bases, the J end lost 4 bases, and 19 bases lay between the germline ends. The CDR3 length is 18 residues. The CDR3 DNA is TGTGCCAGTAGTATCTTAGGTTCCGGGCAGAGAGGGGCCAACGTCCTGACTTTC. Protein: CASSILGSGQRGANVLTF.

This clonotype was counted a few times. The gene calls are TRBV7-9 and TRBJ1-2; unclear D gene. V lost 4 bases and J lost 8, with 14 bases in between. The CDR3 extends over 13 amino acids. In germline, CDR1 is SEHNR, CDR2 FQNEAQ (reference sequence). The CDR3 nucleotides are TGTGCCAGCAGCTCCGAGATTGCGTTGGGCTACACCTTC. Translation: CASSSEIALGYTF. Full variable domain (outside the CDR3, taken from reference TRBV7-9 and TRBJ1-2): DTGVSQNPRHKITKRGQNVTFRCDPISEHNRLYWYRQTLGQGPEFLTYFQNEAQLEKSRLLSDRFSAERPKGSFSTLEIQRTEQGDSAMYLCASSSEIALGYTFGSGTRLTVV.

The chain recombines TRBV27 with TRBJ2-1; 13 bases match TRBD2. This CDR3 is 17 amino acids long. Germline V gene sequence: CDR1 MNHEY, CDR2 SMNVEV (reference sequence). V was pared by 7 bases and J by 6 bases, with 12 bases of the junction left unmatched. Here the CDR3 DNA reads TGTGCCAGCACTCGAAGACCGGGACTAGCGGGAACCAATGAGCAGTTCTTC. As protein: CASTRRPGLAGTNEQFF.